The entry that follows covers one TCR beta chain sequence. The antigen remains undetermined. The CDR3 runs 14 residues. This record comes from a study of T cells expressing NK-cell markers. Libraries used 5'RACE template switching adding universal primer site and UMIs. TCRdb re-called the 5' RACE reads and shows each CDR3 protein once, DNA omitted. This listing includes approximately 420,000 distinct CDR3 sequences. Study-level results: Unclear, still, was the HCMV specificity of the expanded NKG2C+ T cell clones. The study found these clonotypes also leading the CD3+CD56-NKG2C+ fraction in a few donors.

Sequencing used blood T cells: a sorted CD56 or NKG2C T cell subset, CD4+ or CD8+ T cells, or bulk PBMC T cells (not recorded which). This TCR derives from a woman between 50 and 59 years old in good health. This chain joins TRBV12-3 or TRBV12-4 and TRBJ1-2; TCRdb calls TRBD1, which cannot be checked without DNA. CDR3 sequence: CASSLAGTDNGYTF.